This TCR beta chain was retrieved from a study of molecular identifiers for immune sequencing clone quantification. Making the bulk TCR libraries relied on previously described methods and listed TCR primers. One entry per CDR3 protein, called by TCRdb with MiXCR from the PCR reads. The sample records about 510,000 distinct CDR3 sequences, around a fifth being singletons. Trimming shortened V by 6 bases and J by 3 bases, and 24 bases separated the two germline ends. There are 17 residues in the CDR3. CDR1 SQVTM and CDR2 ANQGSEA come from the germline V gene. The chain links TRBV29-1 to TRBJ2-1; perhaps TRBD2 as D (6 bases). The TCR was taken from a human donor in good health. Some libraries in this study had Jurkat cell RNA spiked in. Sequencing was done on a sample of naive CD8+ T cells from blood, with Jurkat cell RNA spiked in. As for subset: FACS-sorted CD8+CD4-CCR7+CD45RA+ naive T cells. The CDR3 DNA reads as TGCAGCGTCTACCACGAGGGAGGAACGGACGACTACAATGAGCAGTTCTTC. Its protein product is CSVYHEGGTDDYNEQFF.